Sequencing of this T cell receptor (beta chain) was carried out in a study of early T cells in non-severe SARS-CoV-2 infection. About the research overall: The sequenced material was bulk RNA from unsorted whole blood, and its chains were unpaired.

The TCR library protocol attached unique molecular identifiers to the individual cDNA molecules. TCRdb ran MiXCR on the 5' RACE reads and lists one entry per CDR3 protein. This table holds around 84,000 distinct CDR3 sequences, about 10% found once. This clonotype was seen only a few times. The V and J ends lost 0 bases and 0 bases respectively, with 7 bases between them. Germline-derived CDR1 and CDR2 are SGHRS and YFSETQ. The CDR3 spans 14 residues. The chain employs TRBV5-1 and TRBJ2-7; unclear D gene. Material: whole blood, obtained at baseline. This sequence originates from an adult who was a healthcare worker with PCR-confirmed SARS-CoV-2 infection or an uninfected control (not recorded which). The CDR3 here is CASSLVPVSYEQYF. As DNA, the CDR3 is TGCGCCAGCAGCTTGGTCCCGGTCTCCTACGAGCAGTACTTC.